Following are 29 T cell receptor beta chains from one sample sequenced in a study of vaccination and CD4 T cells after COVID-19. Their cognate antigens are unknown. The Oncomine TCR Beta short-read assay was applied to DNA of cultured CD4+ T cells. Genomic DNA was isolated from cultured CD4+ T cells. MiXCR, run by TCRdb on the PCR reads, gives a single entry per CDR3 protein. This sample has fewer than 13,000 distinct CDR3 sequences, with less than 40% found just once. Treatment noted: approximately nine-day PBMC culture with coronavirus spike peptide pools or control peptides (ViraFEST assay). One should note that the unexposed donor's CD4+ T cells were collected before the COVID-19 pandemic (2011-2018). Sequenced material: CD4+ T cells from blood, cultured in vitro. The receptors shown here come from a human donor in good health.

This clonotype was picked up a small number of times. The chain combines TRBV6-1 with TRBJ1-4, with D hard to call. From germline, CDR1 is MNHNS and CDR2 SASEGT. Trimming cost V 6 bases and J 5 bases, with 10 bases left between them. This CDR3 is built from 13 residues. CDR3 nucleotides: TGTGCCAGCAGCCCTGGCCCCAATGAAAAACTGTTTTTT. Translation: CASSPGPNEKLFF.

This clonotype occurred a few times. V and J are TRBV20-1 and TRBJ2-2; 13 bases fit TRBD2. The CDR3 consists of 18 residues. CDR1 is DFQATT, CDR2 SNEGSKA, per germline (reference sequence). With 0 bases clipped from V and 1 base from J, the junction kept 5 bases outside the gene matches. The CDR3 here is CSARDRTSGRRNTGELFF. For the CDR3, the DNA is TGCAGTGCTAGAGATCGGACTAGCGGGAGAAGGAACACCGGGGAGCTGTTTTTT.

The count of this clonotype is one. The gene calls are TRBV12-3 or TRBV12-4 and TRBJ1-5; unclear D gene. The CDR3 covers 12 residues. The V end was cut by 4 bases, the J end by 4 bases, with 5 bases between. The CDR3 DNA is TGTGCCAGCAGTTCCGGGAATCAGCCCCAGCATTTT. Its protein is CASSSGNQPQHF.

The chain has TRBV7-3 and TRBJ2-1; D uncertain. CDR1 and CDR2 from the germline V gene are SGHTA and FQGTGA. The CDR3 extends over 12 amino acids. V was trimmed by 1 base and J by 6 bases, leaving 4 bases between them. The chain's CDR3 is CASSLRGNEQFF. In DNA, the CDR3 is TGTGCCAGCAGCTTAAGGGGCAATGAGCAGTTCTTC.

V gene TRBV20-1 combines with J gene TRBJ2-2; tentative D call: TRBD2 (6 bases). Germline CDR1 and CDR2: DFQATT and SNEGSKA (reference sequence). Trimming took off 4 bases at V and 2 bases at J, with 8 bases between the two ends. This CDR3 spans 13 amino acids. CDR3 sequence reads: CSAKDYNTGELFF. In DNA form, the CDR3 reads TGCAGTGCTAAGGACTATAACACCGGGGAGCTGTTTTTT.

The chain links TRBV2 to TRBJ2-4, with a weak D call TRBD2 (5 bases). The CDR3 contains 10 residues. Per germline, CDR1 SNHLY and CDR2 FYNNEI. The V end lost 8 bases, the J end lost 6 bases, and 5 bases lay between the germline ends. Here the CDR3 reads CASGGNIQYF. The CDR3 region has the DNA TGTGCCAGCGGAGGAAACATTCAGTACTTC. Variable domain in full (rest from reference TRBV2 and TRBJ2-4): EPEVTQTPSHQVTQMGQEVILRCVPISNHLYFYWYRQILGQKVEFLVSFYNNEISEKSEIFDDQFSVERPDGSNFTLKIRSTKLEDSAMYFCASGGNIQYFGAGTRLSVL.

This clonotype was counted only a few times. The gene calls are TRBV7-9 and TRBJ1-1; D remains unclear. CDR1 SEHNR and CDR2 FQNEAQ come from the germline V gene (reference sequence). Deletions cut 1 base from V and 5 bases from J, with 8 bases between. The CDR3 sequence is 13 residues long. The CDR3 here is CASSLEGGTEAFF. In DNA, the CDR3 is TGTGCCAGCAGCTTAGAAGGTGGGACTGAAGCTTTCTTT.

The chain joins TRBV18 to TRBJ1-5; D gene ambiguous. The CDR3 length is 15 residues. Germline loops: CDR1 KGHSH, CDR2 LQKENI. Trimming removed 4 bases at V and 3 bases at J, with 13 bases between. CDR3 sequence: CASSLAGGDNQPQHF. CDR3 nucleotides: TGTGCCAGCTCACTCGCAGGCGGAGACAATCAGCCCCAGCATTTT.

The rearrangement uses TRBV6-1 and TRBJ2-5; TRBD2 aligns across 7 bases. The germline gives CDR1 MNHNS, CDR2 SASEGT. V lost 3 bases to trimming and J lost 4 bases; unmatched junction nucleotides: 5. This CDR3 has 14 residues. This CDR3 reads CASSERGLRETQYF. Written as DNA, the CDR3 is TGTGCCAGCAGTGAGCGGGGGTTGAGAGAGACCCAGTACTTC.

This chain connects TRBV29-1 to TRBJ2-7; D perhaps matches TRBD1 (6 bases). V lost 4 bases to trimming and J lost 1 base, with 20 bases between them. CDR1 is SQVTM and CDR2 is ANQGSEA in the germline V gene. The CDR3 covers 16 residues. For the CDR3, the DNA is TGCAGCGTTGCTACACCACAGGGCACCCTATCCTACGAGCAGTACTTC. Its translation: CSVATPQGTLSYEQYF.

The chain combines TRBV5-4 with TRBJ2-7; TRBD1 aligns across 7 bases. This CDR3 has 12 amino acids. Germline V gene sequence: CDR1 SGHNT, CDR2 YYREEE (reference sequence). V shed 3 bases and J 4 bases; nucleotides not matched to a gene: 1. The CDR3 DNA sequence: TGTGCCAGCAGCTACAGGGGTTACGAGCAGTACTTC. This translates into CASSYRGYEQYF.

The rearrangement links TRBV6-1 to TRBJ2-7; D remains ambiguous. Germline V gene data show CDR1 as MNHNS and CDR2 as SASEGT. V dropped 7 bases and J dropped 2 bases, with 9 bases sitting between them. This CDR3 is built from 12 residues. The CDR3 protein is CASIWSAYEQYF. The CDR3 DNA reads TGTGCCAGCATTTGGAGTGCCTACGAGCAGTACTTC.

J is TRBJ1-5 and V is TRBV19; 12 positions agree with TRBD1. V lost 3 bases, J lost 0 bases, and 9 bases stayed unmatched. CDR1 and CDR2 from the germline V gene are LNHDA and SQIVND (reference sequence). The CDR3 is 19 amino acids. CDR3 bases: TGTGCCAGTAGTATCACCGGGACAGGGGGCCCGTCTAGCAATCAGCCCCAGCATTTT. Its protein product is CASSITGTGGPSSNQPQHF. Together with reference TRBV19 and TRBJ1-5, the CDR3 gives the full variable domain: DGGITQSPKYLFRKEGQNVTLSCEQNLNHDAMYWYRQDPGQGLRLIYYSQIVNDFQKGDIAEGYSVSREKKESFPLTVTSAQKNPTAFYLCASSITGTGGPSSNQPQHFGDGTRLSIL.

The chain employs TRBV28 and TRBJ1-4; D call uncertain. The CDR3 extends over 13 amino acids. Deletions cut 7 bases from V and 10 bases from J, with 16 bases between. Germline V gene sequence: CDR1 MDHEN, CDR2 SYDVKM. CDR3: CASTTKAIGKLFF. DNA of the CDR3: TGTGCCAGCACGACGAAGGCTATTGGAAAACTGTTTTTT.

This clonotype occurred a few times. As DNA, the CDR3 is TGTGCCAGCAGCGAGGAGGGTGGCACTGAAGCTTTCTTT. Amino acids: CASSEEGGTEAFF. The gene calls are TRBV2 and TRBJ1-1, with D uncertain. Between the trimmed V and J ends, which lost 6 bases and 4 bases, there was a span of 12 bases. The CDR3 length is 13 residues. Germline V gives CDR1 SNHLY, CDR2 FYNNEI.

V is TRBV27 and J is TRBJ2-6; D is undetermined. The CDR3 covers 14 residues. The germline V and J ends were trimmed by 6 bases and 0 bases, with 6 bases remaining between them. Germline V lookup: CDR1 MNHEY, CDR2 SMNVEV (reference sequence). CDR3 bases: TGTGCCAGCAGACTTAACTCTGGGGCCAACGTCCTGACTTTC. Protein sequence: CASRLNSGANVLTF.

CDR3 in amino acids: CASSLAHGQAYEQYF. The CDR3 nucleotides read TGTGCCAGCAGCTTAGCGCACGGGCAGGCGTACGAGCAGTACTTC. The chain uses TRBV7-2 and TRBJ2-7; D gene ambiguous. The CDR3 runs 15 residues. Between the trimmed V and J ends, which lost 0 bases and 4 bases, there was a span of 13 bases. Germline V gives CDR1 SGHTA, CDR2 FQGNSA.

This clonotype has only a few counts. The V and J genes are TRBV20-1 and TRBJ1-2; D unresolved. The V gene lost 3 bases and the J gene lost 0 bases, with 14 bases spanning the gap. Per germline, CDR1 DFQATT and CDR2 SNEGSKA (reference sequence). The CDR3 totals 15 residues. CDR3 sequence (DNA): TGCAGTGCTAGGGCCCTTTTGGAGCCTAACTATGGCTACACCTTC. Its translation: CSARALLEPNYGYTF.

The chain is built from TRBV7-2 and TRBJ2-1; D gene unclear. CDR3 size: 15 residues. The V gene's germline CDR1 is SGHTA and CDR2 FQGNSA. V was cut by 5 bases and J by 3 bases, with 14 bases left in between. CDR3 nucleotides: TGTGCCAGCAGCCCCCCCAGGTCGAGCTACAATGAGCAGTTCTTC. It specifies CASSPPRSSYNEQFF.

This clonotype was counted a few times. The CDR3 coding sequence is TGCAGTGCCCGTCGATCAGTAAGCGATGAGCAGTTCTTC. Protein product: CSARRSVSDEQFF. The chain has TRBV20-1 and TRBJ2-1; D gene unclear. V gave up 6 bases and J gave up 8 bases, with 17 bases separating them. The CDR3 has 13 amino acids. CDR1 DFQATT and CDR2 SNEGSKA come from the germline V gene (reference sequence).

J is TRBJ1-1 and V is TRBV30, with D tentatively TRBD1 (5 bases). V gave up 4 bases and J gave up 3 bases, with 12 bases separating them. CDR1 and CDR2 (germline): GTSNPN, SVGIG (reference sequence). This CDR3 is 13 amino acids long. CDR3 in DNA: TGTGCCTGGACGGCAGGGTGGGACACTGAAGCTTTCTTT. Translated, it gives CAWTAGWDTEAFF. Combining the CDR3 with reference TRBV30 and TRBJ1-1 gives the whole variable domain SQTIHQWPATLVQPVGSPLSLECTVEGTSNPNLYWYRQAAGRGLQLLFYSVGIGQISSEVPQNLSASRPQDRQFILSSKKLLLSDSGFYLCAWTAGWDTEAFFGQGTRLTVV.

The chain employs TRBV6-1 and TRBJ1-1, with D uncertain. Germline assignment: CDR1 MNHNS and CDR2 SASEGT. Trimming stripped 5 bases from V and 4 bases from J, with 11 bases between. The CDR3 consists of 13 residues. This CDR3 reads CASSPPRTTEAFF. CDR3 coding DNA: TGTGCCAGCAGTCCCCCTCGAACCACTGAAGCTTTCTTT.

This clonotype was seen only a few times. The CDR3 bases are TGCAGTGCTAGATCCGGGACAGGGGTCCAGCCCCAGCATTTT. Amino acids: CSARSGTGVQPQHF. The rearrangement links TRBV20-1 to TRBJ1-5, with 10 bases fitting TRBD1. The CDR3 is 14 residues long. Trimming cost V 2 bases and J 7 bases; bases outside gene matches: 5. Germline loops: CDR1 DFQATT, CDR2 SNEGSKA (reference sequence).

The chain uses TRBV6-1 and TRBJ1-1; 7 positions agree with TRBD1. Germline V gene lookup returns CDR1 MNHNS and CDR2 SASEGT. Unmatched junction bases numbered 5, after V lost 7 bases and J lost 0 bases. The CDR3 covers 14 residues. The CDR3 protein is CASNRGTMNTEAFF. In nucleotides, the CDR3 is TGTGCCAGCAACAGGGGAACGATGAACACTGAAGCTTTCTTT.

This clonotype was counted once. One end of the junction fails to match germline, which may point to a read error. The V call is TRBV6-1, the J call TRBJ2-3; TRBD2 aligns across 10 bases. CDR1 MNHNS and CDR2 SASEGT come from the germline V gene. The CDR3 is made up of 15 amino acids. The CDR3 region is CASTEAGGDTDTQYF. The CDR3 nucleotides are TGTGCCAGCACTGAAGCGGGAGGGGACACAGATACGCAGTATTTT.

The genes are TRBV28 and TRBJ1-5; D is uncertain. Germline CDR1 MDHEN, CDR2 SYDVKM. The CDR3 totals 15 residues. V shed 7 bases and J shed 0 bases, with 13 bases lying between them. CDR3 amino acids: CASNQQITSNQPQHF. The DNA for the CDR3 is TGTGCCAGCAACCAACAGATCACTAGCAATCAGCCCCAGCATTTT.

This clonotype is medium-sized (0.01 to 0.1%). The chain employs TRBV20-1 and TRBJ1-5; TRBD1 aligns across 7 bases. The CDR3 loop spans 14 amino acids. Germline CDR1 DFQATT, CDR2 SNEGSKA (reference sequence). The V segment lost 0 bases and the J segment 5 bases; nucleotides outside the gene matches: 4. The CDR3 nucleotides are TGCAGTGCTAGAGATCGGACAGGCGATCAGCCCCAGCATTTT. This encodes CSARDRTGDQPQHF.

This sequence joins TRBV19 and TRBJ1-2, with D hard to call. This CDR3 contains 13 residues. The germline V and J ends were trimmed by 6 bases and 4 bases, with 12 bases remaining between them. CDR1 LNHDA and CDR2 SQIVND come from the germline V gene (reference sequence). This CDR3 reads CASSAPGAYGYTF. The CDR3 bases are TGTGCCAGTAGCGCCCCGGGAGCCTATGGCTACACCTTC. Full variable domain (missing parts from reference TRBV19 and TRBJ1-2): DGGITQSPKYLFRKEGQNVTLSCEQNLNHDAMYWYRQDPGQGLRLIYYSQIVNDFQKGDIAEGYSVSREKKESFPLTVTSAQKNPTAFYLCASSAPGAYGYTFGSGTRLTVV.

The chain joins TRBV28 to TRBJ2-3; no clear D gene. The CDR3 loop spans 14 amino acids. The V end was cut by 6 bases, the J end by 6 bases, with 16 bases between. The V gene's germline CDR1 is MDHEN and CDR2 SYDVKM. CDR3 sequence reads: CASRPANSWDTQYF. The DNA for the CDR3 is TGTGCCAGCAGGCCCGCTAACTCGTGGGATACGCAGTATTTT.